This T cell receptor beta chain came from a study of blood T cell repertoires in COVID-19. The wider study: PBMCs, B-cell-depleted T cells, or T cells were the source of the cDNA or gDNA that made up the material.

CDR1 is SGHRS and CDR2 is YFSETQ in the germline V gene. J gave up 4 bases and V 0 bases, and 7 bases lay outside the gene matches. CDR3 length equals 16 residues. This table comes from immunoSEQ multiplex PCR, and its TCRdb copy is limited to in-frame clones, with some not included. The repertoire holds around 60,000 clones, with over 55% as singletons. The TCR was taken from a woman aged 70-85 years with COVID-19, enrolled during active disease. Input material: peripheral blood. The V call is TRBV5-1, the J call TRBJ1-3, with 7 bases matching TRBD1. This CDR3 is CASSLDRGATGNTIYF. CDR3 DNA: TGCGCCAGCAGCTTGGACAGGGGAGCAACGGGAAACACCATATATTTT. The entire variable domain, with the rest obtained from reference TRBV5-1 and TRBJ1-3, is as follows: KAGVTQTPRYLIKTRGQQVTLSCSPISGHRSVSWYQQTPGQGLQFLFEYFSETQRNKGNFPGRFSGRQFSNSRSEMNVSTLELGDSALYLCASSLDRGATGNTIYFGEGSWLTVV.